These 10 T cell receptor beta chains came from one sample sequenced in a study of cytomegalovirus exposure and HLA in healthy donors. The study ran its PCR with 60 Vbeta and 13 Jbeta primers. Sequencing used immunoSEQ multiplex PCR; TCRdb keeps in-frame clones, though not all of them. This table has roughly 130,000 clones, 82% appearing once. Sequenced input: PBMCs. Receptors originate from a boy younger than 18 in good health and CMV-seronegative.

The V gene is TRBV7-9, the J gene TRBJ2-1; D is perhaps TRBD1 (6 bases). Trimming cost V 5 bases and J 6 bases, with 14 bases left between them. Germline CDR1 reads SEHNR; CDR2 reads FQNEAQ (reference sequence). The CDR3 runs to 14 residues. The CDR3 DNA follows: TGTGCCAGCAGCCCGTTGACAGGTTTCAATGAGCAGTTCTTC. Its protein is CASSPLTGFNEQFF.

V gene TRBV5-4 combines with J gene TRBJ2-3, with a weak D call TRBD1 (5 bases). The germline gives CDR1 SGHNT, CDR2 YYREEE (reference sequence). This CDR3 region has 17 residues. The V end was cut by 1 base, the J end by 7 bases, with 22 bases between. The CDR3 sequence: CASSLWGRATVGNTQYF. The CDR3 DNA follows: TGTGCCAGCAGCTTGTGGGGCAGGGCTACTGTCGGAAATACGCAGTATTTT.

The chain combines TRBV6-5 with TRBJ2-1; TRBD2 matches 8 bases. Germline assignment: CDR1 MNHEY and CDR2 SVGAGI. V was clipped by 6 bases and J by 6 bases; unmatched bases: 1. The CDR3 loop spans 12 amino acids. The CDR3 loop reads CASSGRANEQFF. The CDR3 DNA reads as TGTGCCAGCAGCGGGAGGGCCAATGAGCAGTTCTTC.

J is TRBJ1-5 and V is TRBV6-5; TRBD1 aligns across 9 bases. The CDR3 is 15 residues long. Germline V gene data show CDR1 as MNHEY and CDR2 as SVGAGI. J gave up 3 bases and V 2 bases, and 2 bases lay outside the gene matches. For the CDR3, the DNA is TGTGCCAGCAGTTACGACAGGGGGGCCAATCAGCCCCAGCATTTT. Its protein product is CASSYDRGANQPQHF.

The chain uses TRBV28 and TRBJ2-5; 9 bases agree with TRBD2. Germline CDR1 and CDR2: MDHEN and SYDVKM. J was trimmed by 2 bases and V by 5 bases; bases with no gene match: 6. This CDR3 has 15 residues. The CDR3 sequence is CASSSIAGVQETQYF. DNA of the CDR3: TGTGCCAGCAGTAGCATAGCGGGAGTACAAGAGACCCAGTACTTC. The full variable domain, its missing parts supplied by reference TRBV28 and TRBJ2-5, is DVKVTQSSRYLVKRTGEKVFLECVQDMDHENMFWYRQDPGLGLRLIYFSYDVKMKEKGDIPEGYSVSREKKERFSLILESASTNQTSMYLCASSSIAGVQETQYFGPGTRLLVL.

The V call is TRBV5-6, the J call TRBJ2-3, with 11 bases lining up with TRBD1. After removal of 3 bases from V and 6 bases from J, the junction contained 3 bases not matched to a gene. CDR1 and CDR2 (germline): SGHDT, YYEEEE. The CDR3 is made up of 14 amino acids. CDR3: CASSWTGGADTQYF. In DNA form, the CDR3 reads TGTGCCAGCAGCTGGACAGGGGGCGCGGATACGCAGTATTTT.

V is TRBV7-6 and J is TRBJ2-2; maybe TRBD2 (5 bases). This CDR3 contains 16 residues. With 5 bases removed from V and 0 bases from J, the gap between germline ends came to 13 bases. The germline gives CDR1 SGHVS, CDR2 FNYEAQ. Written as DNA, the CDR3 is TGTGCCAGCAGCCGGGAAGGCGGCTCGAACACCGGGGAGCTGTTTTTT. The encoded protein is CASSREGGSNTGELFF.

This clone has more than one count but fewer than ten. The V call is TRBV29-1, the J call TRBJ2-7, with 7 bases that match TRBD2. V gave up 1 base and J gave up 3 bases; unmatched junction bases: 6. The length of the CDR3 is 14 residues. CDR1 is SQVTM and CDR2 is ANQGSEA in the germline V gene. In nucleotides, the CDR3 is TGCAGCGTTGAAGTTAGAGGGAGGGACTACGAGCAGTACTTC. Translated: CSVEVRGRDYEQYF.

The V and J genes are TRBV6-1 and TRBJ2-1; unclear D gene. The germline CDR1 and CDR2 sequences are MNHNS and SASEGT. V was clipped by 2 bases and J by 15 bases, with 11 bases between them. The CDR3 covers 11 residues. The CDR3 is CASSELRRPFF. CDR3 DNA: TGTGCCAGCAGTGAACTCAGGCGCCCGTTCTTC.

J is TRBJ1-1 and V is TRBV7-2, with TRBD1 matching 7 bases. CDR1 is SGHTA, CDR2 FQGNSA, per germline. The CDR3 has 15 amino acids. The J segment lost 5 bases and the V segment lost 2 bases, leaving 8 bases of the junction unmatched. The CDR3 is CASSLSATGKTEAFF. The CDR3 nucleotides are TGTGCCAGCAGCTTATCCGCGACAGGGAAGACTGAAGCTTTCTTT.